The rows below give T cell receptor beta chains drawn from one sample of a study of shared clonotypes between healthy human individuals. Some clones are missing from TCRdb's copy, which holds only in-frame ones; the method was immunoSEQ multiplex PCR. The profile covers around 1.4 million clones, with 98% appearing a single time and 0.36% taken by the ten largest. The sequenced sample was naive CD4+ T cells sorted from blood. These receptors all stem from a man between 25 and 39 years old in good health. CDR3s include the opening cysteine and the closing phenylalanine or tryptophan. D genes are given only for firm matches. The listing skips clone size in some rows; elsewhere it reads once, few, many or a size class.

>TRBV19|TRBJ2-1|.|.
TGTGCCAGTAGTATCATCCCGGGGGGCGGACTCAATGAGCAGTTCTTC
CASSIIPGGGLNEQFF
>TRBV5-1|TRBJ2-1|once|.
TGCGCCAGCAGCTTGGGACCTCACAATGAGCAGTTCTTC
CASSLGPHNEQFF
>TRBV10-3|TRBJ2-1|.|.
TGTGCCATCAGTGAGTACGACAATGAGCAGTTCTTC
CAISEYDNEQFF
>TRBV28|TRBJ1-4|.|TRBD1
TGTGCCAGCAGTCGACAGGGCGGGACTAATGAAAAACTGTTTTTT
CASSRQGGTNEKLFF
>TRBV10-2|TRBJ2-7|.|TRBD2
TGCGCCAGCAGTTTACTAGCGGCCAAACCCCTGGCGGGGTTTAAATTCTACGAGCAGTACTTC
CASSLLAAKPLAGFKFYEQYF
>TRBV27|TRBJ2-7|.|TRBD1
TGTGCCAGCGCCCCCGGGACAGGGGGGGCTAGCGGGACTGCGTACGAGCAGTACTTC
CASAPGTGGASGTAYEQYF
>TRBV4-1|TRBJ1-4|.|.
TGCGCCAGCAGCCAGGTCACAGGAACAACTAATGAAAAACTGTTTTTT
CASSQVTGTTNEKLFF
>TRBV19|TRBJ2-7|.|TRBD2
TGTGCCAGTACCTCTACTAGCGGAGGGGCCTACGAGCAGTACTTC
CASTSTSGGAYEQYF
>TRBV10-3|TRBJ1-2|once|.
TGTGCCATCAGTGAAGGGTTAGGAGGCTACACCTTC
CAISEGLGGYTF
>TRBV14|TRBJ2-1|.|TRBD2
TGTGCCAGCAGCCTCCAGCGGGAGGGCCGCTATGAGCAGTTCTTC
CASSLQREGRYEQFF
>TRBV5-1|TRBJ1-5|once|.
TGCGCCAGCAGCTATTTCCCAGATCAGCCCCAGCATTTT
CASSYFPDQPQHF
>TRBV11-2|TRBJ1-2|.|.
TGTGCCAGCAGCGCTTCGGTGGTCTATGGCTACACCTTC
CASSASVVYGYTF